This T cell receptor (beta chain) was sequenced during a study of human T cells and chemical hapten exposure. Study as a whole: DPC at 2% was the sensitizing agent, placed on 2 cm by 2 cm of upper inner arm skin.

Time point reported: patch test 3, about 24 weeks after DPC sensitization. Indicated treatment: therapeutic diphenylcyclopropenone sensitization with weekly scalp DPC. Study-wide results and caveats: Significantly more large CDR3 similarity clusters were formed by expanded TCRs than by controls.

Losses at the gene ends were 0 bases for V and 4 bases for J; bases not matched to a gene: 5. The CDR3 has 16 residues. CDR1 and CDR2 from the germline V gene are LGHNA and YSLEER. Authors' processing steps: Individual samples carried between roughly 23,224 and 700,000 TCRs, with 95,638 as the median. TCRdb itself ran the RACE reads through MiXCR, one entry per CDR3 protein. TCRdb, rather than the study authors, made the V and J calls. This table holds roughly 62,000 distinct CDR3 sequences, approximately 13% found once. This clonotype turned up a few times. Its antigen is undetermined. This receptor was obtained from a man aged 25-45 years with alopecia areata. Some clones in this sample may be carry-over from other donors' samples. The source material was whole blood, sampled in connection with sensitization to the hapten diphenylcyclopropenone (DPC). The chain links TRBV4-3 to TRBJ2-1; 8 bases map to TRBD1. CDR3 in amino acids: CASSQDFGTGYNEQFF. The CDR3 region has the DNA TGCGCCAGCAGCCAAGATTTTGGGACAGGATACAATGAGCAGTTCTTC.